This T cell receptor beta chain was identified in a study of blood T cell repertoires in COVID-19. Study-level information: Acute-phase and convalescent COVID-19 samples originated in the United States, Italy and Spain. Sample material is recorded as cDNA or gDNA derived from T cells, B-cell-depleted T cells, or PBMCs.

In this sample, this clone turned up a few times. Cohort assignment relied on participant-reported clinical history. The V end lost 3 bases, the J end lost 0 bases, and 6 bases lay between the germline ends. This CDR3 has 13 amino acids. In germline, CDR1 is SGDLS, CDR2 YYNGEE. Assay: immunoSEQ multiplex PCR; the TCRdb copy retains only in-frame clones and omits some. The sample has some 180,000 clones; 86% are singletons. The clonotype comes from a woman aged 35 to 49 in a cohort exposed to, infected with or recovered from COVID-19 (not recorded which). The V call is TRBV9, the J call TRBJ1-1; no firm D call. Sequenced: PBMCs or T cells enriched from blood (not recorded which). The CDR3 bases are TGTGCCAGCAGCGCCGGGATGAACACTGAAGCTTTCTTT. Translating gives CASSAGMNTEAFF. Based on the CDR3 plus reference TRBV9 and TRBJ1-1, the full variable domain is DSGVTQTPKHLITATGQRVTLRCSPRSGDLSVYWYQQSLDQGLQFLIQYYNGEERAKGNILERFSAQQFPDLHSELNLSSLELGDSALYFCASSAGMNTEAFFGQGTRLTVV.